These T cell receptor beta chains were read from a single sample in a study of Ad26.COV2.S vaccination and SARS-CoV-2 variants. Clones were read by immunoSEQ multiplex PCR, and TCRdb kept only the in-frame ones, dropping some. The data hold about 460,000 clones, with roughly nine tenths observed a single time. The source material was peripheral blood, sampled in a trial of Ad26.COV2.S vaccine versus placebo. The receptor source for this set is a person between 18 and 60 years old who received the Ad26.COV2.S COVID-19 vaccine or a placebo. Each CDR3 is given with its conserved first and last residue. D genes are given only for firm matches. Size is omitted from some rows. Given values are once, few, many or a class for expanded clones.

D | J | V | size | DNA | CDR3
TRBD2 | TRBJ2-1 | TRBV4-3 | . | TGCGCCAGCAGCCAAGATGCCCCCCGGCTAGCGGGGTATGGTGAGCAGTTCTTC | CASSQDAPRLAGYGEQFF
TRBD2 | TRBJ2-1 | TRBV7-9 | . | TGTGCCAGCAGCTCCTGGACTAGCGGGAGTTTCTACAATGAGCAGTTCTTC | CASSSWTSGSFYNEQFF
TRBD1 | TRBJ1-5 | TRBV18 | . | TGTGCCAGCTCATCCGACAGGGTTCGCAATCAGCCCCAGCATTTT | CASSSDRVRNQPQHF
TRBD1 | TRBJ1-1 | TRBV18 | . | TGTGCCAGCTCACCACCCCGGGGACAGGGACGGGCTTTCTTT | CASSPPRGQGRAFF
. | TRBJ2-1 | TRBV12-3/TRBV12-4 | once | TGTGCCAGCAGTTTAGCCTGGAATGAGCAGTTCTTC | CASSLAWNEQFF
TRBD1 | TRBJ1-2 | TRBV27 | . | TGTGCCAGCAGGGTCGCTCCGACAGGGAACTATGGCTACACCTTC | CASRVAPTGNYGYTF
TRBD2 | TRBJ2-7 | TRBV3-1/TRBV3-2 | . | TGTGCCAGCAGCCCACTAGCGGGTAGCTACGAGCAGTACTTC | CASSPLAGSYEQYF
. | TRBJ2-1 | TRBV6-5 | . | TGTGCCAGCAGTAACCCCTATATACACAATGAGCAGTTCTTC | CASSNPYIHNEQFF
. | TRBJ1-2 | TRBV30 | . | TGTGCCTGGAGTGGAGGTGGTAGCGGCGGAAACTATGGCTACACCTTC | CAWSGGGSGGNYGYTF
TRBD2 | TRBJ2-1 | TRBV29-1 | . | TGCAGCGTTGAAGCCGGGACTAGCGGGAGGTACCGCTACAATGAGCAGTTCTTC | CSVEAGTSGRYRYNEQFF
. | TRBJ2-1 | TRBV27 | . | TGTGCCAGCAGTCCCCGGGTGGAGCGCTTTCTCAATGAGCAGTTCTTC | CASSPRVERFLNEQFF
. | TRBJ2-7 | TRBV5-4 | . | TGTGCCAGCAGCTTGGGGCAGGGCTACTACGAGCAGTACTTC | CASSLGQGYYEQYF
TRBD2 | TRBJ2-5 | TRBV5-1 | once | TGCGCCAGCAGCCCGGGGACTAGCGGGGAGAAAGAGACCCAGTACTTC | CASSPGTSGEKETQYF
TRBD1 | TRBJ1-2 | TRBV27 | . | TGTGCCAGCAGTTCAACAGGGGGCTATGGCTATGGCTACACCTTC | CASSSTGGYGYGYTF
TRBD2 | TRBJ2-7 | TRBV7-2 | . | TGTGCCAGCAGCTCACTAGCGGGAGACCTCTACGAGCAGTACTTC | CASSSLAGDLYEQYF
. | TRBJ2-4 | TRBV7-2 | . | TGTGCCAGCAGCCCGCGGAAGGCAGTTAGAGTTCAGTACTTC | CASSPRKAVRVQYF
TRBD2 | TRBJ2-7 | TRBV5-1 | . | TGCGCCAGCAGTTCCAGCGGGAGCCGAATCTACGAGCAGTACTTC | CASSSSGSRIYEQYF
TRBD1 | TRBJ1-5 | TRBV27 | few | TGTGCCAGCAGTTACAGGGGTGGGAATCAGCCCCAGCATTTT | CASSYRGGNQPQHF
TRBD2 | TRBJ2-2 | TRBV30 | . | TGTGCCTGGAGTTCGCTAGCGGGACCGTCCGGGGAGCTGTTTTTT | CAWSSLAGPSGELFF
. | TRBJ2-2 | TRBV5-4 | . | TGTGCCAGCAGCAGGGGACAACTGAACACCGGGGAGCTGTTTTTT | CASSRGQLNTGELFF
TRBD2 | TRBJ2-3 | TRBV6-1 | . | TGTGCCAGCAGTGACCGTAATGACCGGGGGGGCACAGATACGCAGTATTTT | CASSDRNDRGGTDTQYF
. | TRBJ1-2 | TRBV18 | . | TGTGCCAGCTCACCCGGAGGCTTCAACTATGGCTACACCTTC | CASSPGGFNYGYTF
. | TRBJ1-1 | TRBV12-3/TRBV12-4 | . | TGTGCCAGCAGTTTATTGAACACTGAAGCTTTCTTT | CASSLLNTEAFF
. | TRBJ1-2 | TRBV10-3 | . | TGTGCCATCAGAACAGGACAAAACTATGGCTACACCTTC | CAIRTGQNYGYTF
. | TRBJ2-1 | TRBV11-2 | . | TGTGCCAGCAGCTCCGCTCCGGCAGGGCAAGGGAATGAGCAGTTCTTC | CASSSAPAGQGNEQFF
. | TRBJ2-7 | TRBV6-5 | . | TGTGCCAGCAGTTCCCTAATGCCGGGAGAGCAGTACTTC | CASSSLMPGEQYF
. | TRBJ1-1 | TRBV19 | . | TGTGCCAGTAGTATAGGGTCTCAGACCCGACGGGTAGCTTTCTTT | CASSIGSQTRRVAFF
. | TRBJ2-2 | TRBV11-3 | . | TGTGCCAGCAGCATCAGGGACCCCGGGGAGCTGTTTTTT | CASSIRDPGELFF
TRBD1 | TRBJ1-1 | TRBV28 | . | TGTGCCAGCAGTAAAACAGGGGCTTGGGACACTGAAGCTTTCTTT | CASSKTGAWDTEAFF
. | TRBJ1-4 | TRBV3-1/TRBV3-2 | . | TGTGCCAGCAGCCAAGCCTCCGAAAAACTGTTTTTT | CASSQASEKLFF
TRBD1 | TRBJ1-6 | TRBV11-2 | . | TGTGCCAGCAGCCTAACCCCGGCCCAGGGGGCCAGTTCACCCCTCCACTTT | CASSLTPAQGASSPLHF
. | TRBJ1-2 | TRBV25-1 | . | TGTGCCAGCAGTGAGTCCGGTACAGGCTATGGCTACACCTTC | CASSESGTGYGYTF
. | TRBJ1-2 | TRBV28 | . | TGTGCCAGCAGTTTAGCAGGTACCTCTTATGGCTACACCTTC | CASSLAGTSYGYTF
. | TRBJ2-2 | TRBV11-2 | . | TGTGCCAGCAGCGTTCTCAGGGATCCCTACACCGGGGAGCTGTTTTTT | CASSVLRDPYTGELFF
. | TRBJ1-3 | TRBV27 | . | TGTGCCAGCAGTTTATCTCCCAGGTTGAACACCATATATTTT | CASSLSPRLNTIYF
TRBD2 | TRBJ2-3 | TRBV18 | . | TGTGCCAGCTCCCTCACTAGCGCGTACACAGATACGCAGTATTTT | CASSLTSAYTDTQYF
. | TRBJ2-1 | TRBV3-1/TRBV3-2 | once | TGTGCCAGCACCGCAGGACCCATCAATGAGCAGTTCTTC | CASTAGPINEQFF
. | TRBJ2-7 | TRBV4-3 | . | TGCGCCAGCAGCCAAGATAGTCCGGGGCGAGGCTCCTACGAGCAGTACTTC | CASSQDSPGRGSYEQYF
. | TRBJ2-7 | TRBV7-2 | . | TGTGCCAGCAGCTCGCAGACGGGGGCCGGGTACGAGCAGTACTTC | CASSSQTGAGYEQYF
. | TRBJ1-1 | TRBV12-3/TRBV12-4 | once | TGTGCCAGCAGGAGAGGATGGAACACTGAAGCTTTCTTT | CASRRGWNTEAFF
TRBD1 | TRBJ2-2 | TRBV19 | . | TGTGCCAGTCGGACAGGGGGTAACACCGGGGAGCTGTTTTTT | CASRTGGNTGELFF
. | TRBJ1-2 | TRBV7-9 | . | TGTGCCAGCAGTCAAAGGGGCGGATATGGCTACACCTTC | CASSQRGGYGYTF
TRBD2 | TRBJ2-3 | TRBV25-1 | . | TGTGCCAGCAGTGGCGGGGAACTAGCGGTAGGCACAGATACGCAGTATTTT | CASSGGELAVGTDTQYF
TRBD1 | TRBJ1-1 | TRBV7-6 | medium-sized | TGTGCCAGCAGCTTGTACAGGGGGAACACTGAAGCTTTCTTT | CASSLYRGNTEAFF
. | TRBJ1-2 | TRBV20-1 | once | TGCAGTGCTAGGGCTAGCTATGGCTACACCTTC | CSARASYGYTF
TRBD1 | TRBJ1-2 | TRBV3-1/TRBV3-2 | . | TGTGCCAGCAGCTATCATGGACAGGGGGCATACTATGGCTACACCTTC | CASSYHGQGAYYGYTF
TRBD2 | TRBJ2-7 | TRBV6-5 | . | TGTGCCAGCAGAACTATAGCGGGACCGTCCTACGAGCAGTACTTC | CASRTIAGPSYEQYF
. | TRBJ1-1 | TRBV5-1 | . | TGCGCCAGCAGCTTAACGACGAACACTGAAGCTTTCTTT | CASSLTTNTEAFF
TRBD1 | TRBJ2-7 | TRBV7-8 | . | TGTGCCAGCAACCCCTATAGGGGACAGGGGTCCTACGAGCAGTACTTC | CASNPYRGQGSYEQYF
TRBD1 | TRBJ2-1 | TRBV25-1 | . | TGTGCCAGCAGTATGACAGGGTCAAAGGTTCATGAGCAGTTCTTC | CASSMTGSKVHEQFF
TRBD1 | TRBJ1-1 | TRBV19 | . | TGTGCCAGTAGTATAACCGGGACAGGATCGAACACTGAAGCTTTCTTT | CASSITGTGSNTEAFF